The 13 T cell receptor beta chains below all came from one sample that was sequenced in a study of cytomegalovirus exposure and HLA in healthy donors. PCR amplification relied on 60 Vbeta primers (plus 13 Jbeta primers). TCRdb's copy holds only in-frame clones and misses some; the assay was immunoSEQ multiplex PCR. The sample shows around 140,000 clones, about four fifths of them seen only once. Sequences were obtained from PBMCs. The receptors originated from a man aged 40-49 years in good health and CMV-seronegative.

Here the CDR3 reads CASSFYGGVRNEQFF. CDR3 in DNA: TGTGCCAGCAGCTTTTACGGGGGGGTAAGGAATGAGCAGTTCTTC. The chain is built from TRBV11-3 and TRBJ2-1; 8 nucleotides line up with TRBD2. V shed 3 bases and J 7 bases; nucleotides not matched to a gene: 8. Germline CDR1 and CDR2: SGHNT and YENEEA. This CDR3 has 15 amino acids.

J is TRBJ2-1 and V is TRBV9, with 14 bases lining up with TRBD2. V was pared by 4 bases and J by 7 bases, with 4 bases of the junction left unmatched. CDR3 size: 15 residues. The germline gives CDR1 SGDLS, CDR2 YYNGEE. The CDR3 here is CASSPRTSGGNEQFF. CDR3 sequence (DNA): TGTGCCAGCAGCCCCCGGACTAGCGGGGGGAATGAGCAGTTCTTC. The whole variable domain, remainder taken from reference TRBV9 and TRBJ2-1, is DSGVTQTPKHLITATGQRVTLRCSPRSGDLSVYWYQQSLDQGLQFLIQYYNGEERAKGNILERFSAQQFPDLHSELNLSSLELGDSALYFCASSPRTSGGNEQFFGPGTRLTVL.

This chain joins TRBV30 and TRBJ2-3, with 9 bases lining up with TRBD1. CDR3 length: 15 amino acids. Looked up from germline, CDR1 is GTSNPN and CDR2 is SVGIG (reference sequence). V gave up 2 bases and J gave up 3 bases; unmatched junction bases: 6. The DNA of the CDR3 is TGTGCCTGGAGTACCGGACAGGGGAAGACAGATACGCAGTATTTT. Encoded protein: CAWSTGQGKTDTQYF.

This rearrangement joins TRBV18 to TRBJ1-2; 11 bases line up with TRBD1. Germline CDR1 and CDR2: KGHSH and LQKENI. With 1 base clipped from V and 3 bases from J, the junction kept 16 bases outside the gene matches. The CDR3 extends over 20 amino acids. Here the CDR3 reads CASSPQRLGQGAEGYYGYTF. CDR3 in DNA: TGTGCCAGCTCACCACAGCGTCTCGGACAGGGGGCAGAGGGGTACTATGGCTACACCTTC.

The J gene is TRBJ2-7, the V gene TRBV6-5; a weak D match, TRBD2 (7 bases). Per the germline V gene, CDR1 is MNHEY and CDR2 is SVGAGI. V was trimmed by 6 bases and J by 8 bases, leaving 23 bases between them. The CDR3 length is 15 residues. CDR3 sequence reads: CASRTGRGAAYKQYF. The DNA for the CDR3 is TGTGCCAGCAGGACCGGCCGGGGGGCCGCTTACAAGCAGTACTTC.

V is TRBV28 and J is TRBJ1-1; 8 positions match TRBD1. With V trimmed by 5 bases and J by 11 bases, 7 bases remained unmatched. This CDR3 comprises 12 residues. The germline V gene has CDR1 MDHEN and CDR2 SYDVKM. CDR3 sequence reads: CASSVYRGGAFF. For the CDR3, the DNA is TGTGCCAGCAGTGTATACAGGGGGGGCGCTTTCTTT.

V gene TRBV5-6 combines with J gene TRBJ2-3; tentative D call: TRBD2 (6 bases). Germline V gene lookup returns CDR1 SGHDT and CDR2 YYEEEE. Trimming stripped 1 base from V and 0 bases from J, with 6 bases between. The CDR3 runs to 14 residues. CDR3 sequence (DNA): TGTGCCAGCAGCTTGCGGGGGAGCACAGATACGCAGTATTTT. Translation gives CASSLRGSTDTQYF.

J is TRBJ2-3 and V is TRBV6-5; tentative D call: TRBD1 (6 bases). Per germline, CDR1 MNHEY and CDR2 SVGAGI. Deletions cut 2 bases from V and 2 bases from J, with 11 bases between. This CDR3 region has 15 residues. For the CDR3, the DNA is TGTGCCAGCAGTTACAAGGGGGTGATCACAGATACGCAGTATTTT. Its protein is CASSYKGVITDTQYF.

V gene TRBV7-6 combines with J gene TRBJ1-3; possibly TRBD1 for D (5 bases). CDR1 is SGHVS and CDR2 is FNYEAQ in the germline V gene. V gave up 4 bases and J gave up 0 bases, with 13 bases separating them. This CDR3 is built from 16 residues. The chain's CDR3 is CASSSYTGDSGNTIYF. DNA for the CDR3: TGTGCCAGCAGCTCCTACACAGGAGACTCTGGAAACACCATATATTTT.

The rearrangement uses TRBV5-6 and TRBJ2-7, with D possibly TRBD1 on 6 matching bases. Trimming pared 1 base from V and 3 bases from J, leaving 14 bases between. The CDR3 loop spans 15 amino acids. The germline V gene has CDR1 SGHDT and CDR2 YYEEEE. CDR3: CASSLSSGANYEQYF. The CDR3 nucleotides are TGTGCCAGCAGCTTGTCCTCAGGGGCGAACTACGAGCAGTACTTC.

V usage is TRBV7-2 and J usage is TRBJ2-7, with TRBD2 identical over 14 bases. The V and J ends lost 5 bases and 2 bases, in that order; junction bases with no gene match: 8. The CDR3 extends over 17 amino acids. The germline CDR1 and CDR2 sequences are SGHTA and FQGNSA. The CDR3 DNA follows: TGTGCCAGCAGCCCTACGGGACTAGCGGGGGTGGCCTACGAGCAGTACTTC. This gives the protein CASSPTGLAGVAYEQYF.

This chain uses TRBV9 with TRBJ2-5; 12 bases line up with TRBD1. CDR3 size: 18 residues. Germline V gene data show CDR1 as SGDLS and CDR2 as YYNGEE. V shed 2 bases, J shed 5 bases, and the junction held 13 bases outside the gene matches. The CDR3: CASSVLPGQGAPLETQYF. The CDR3 region has the DNA TGTGCCAGCAGCGTCCTCCCGGGACAGGGGGCTCCTCTCGAGACCCAGTACTTC.

The chain is built from TRBV27 and TRBJ1-5, with 11 positions matching TRBD1. V lost 5 bases and J lost 4; bases outside the gene matches: 16. CDR3 length equals 19 residues. Germline V gives CDR1 MNHEY, CDR2 SMNVEV (reference sequence). CDR3 nucleotides: TGTGCCAGCAGTCTCTACGGACAGGGGGCGCAGGGGCTTAATCAGCCCCAGCATTTT. Protein sequence: CASSLYGQGAQGLNQPQHF.